Reported below is one T cell receptor beta chain. Per germline, CDR1 LGHNA and CDR2 YNFKEQ. Losses at the gene ends were 0 bases for V and 3 bases for J; bases not matched to a gene: 17. CDR3 length: 20 amino acids. The sample comes from a study of shared T cell receptors in the human thymus. Some clones are missing from TCRdb's copy, which holds only in-frame ones; the method was immunoSEQ multiplex PCR. The table shows 540,000 or so clones, with approximately 78% occurring only once. These same records also appear under a second study, on human thymus T cells. As that study records: Thymus was obtained from resections taken during corrective heart surgery. Apparent skewing of V and J gene usage characterized both thymic and blood repertoires. Thymic TCR repertoires of unrelated people reportedly overlapped highly.

This TCR came from a boy under two years old with a congenital heart defect. The source material was thymocytes. The chain carries TRBV4-2 and TRBJ2-5; 9 bases align to TRBD1. The DNA for the CDR3 is TGTGCCAGCAGCCAAGAGGTGGTAGGGACAGGGCGAAAAGGGGAAGAGACCCAGTACTTC. It is translated as CASSQEVVGTGRKGEETQYF.